These 20 T cell receptor beta chains came from one sample sequenced in a study of T cell clones after liver transplantation. Method: immunoSEQ multiplex PCR; TCRdb's copy keeps in-frame clones and lacks some. The sample lists about 85,000 clones; roughly 85% were seen once. Sequenced material: CD4+ T cells from blood, taken around 45 months after liver transplant. These receptors came from a human patient who received a liver transplant. Among the T cells, some may be from the graft donor.

This rearrangement joins TRBV7-2 to TRBJ2-1; 11 bases are a match to TRBD2. Germline CDR1 is SGHTA and CDR2 is FQGNSA. The CDR3 covers 16 residues. Trimming took 5 bases from V and 6 from J; bases not matched to a gene: 9. CDR3 region: CASSPARLAGGNEQFF. The CDR3 DNA reads TGTGCCAGCAGCCCAGCTCGGCTAGCGGGAGGCAATGAGCAGTTCTTC.

The gene calls are TRBV7-2 and TRBJ2-1; a weak D match, TRBD2 (5 bases). V lost 8 bases to trimming and J lost 6 bases, with 17 bases between them. The germline CDR1 and CDR2 sequences are SGHTA and FQGNSA. CDR3 length: 14 residues. CDR3 sequence (DNA): TGTGCCAGCGTGAACGCCGGGGTCGGCAATGAGCAGTTCTTC. Translating it yields CASVNAGVGNEQFF.

The gene calls are TRBV10-1 and TRBJ2-2; 9 bases fit TRBD2. Germline lookup yields CDR1 WNHNN and CDR2 SYGVQD (reference sequence). V lost 7 bases, J lost 16 bases, and 16 bases stayed unmatched. The CDR3 has 14 amino acids. The CDR3 loop reads CASKNCGRALSSFF. The CDR3, as DNA: TGCGCCAGCAAGAATTGCGGGAGGGCCCTTAGCTCGTTTTTT.

This chain links TRBV5-1 with TRBJ2-3; 12 bases are a match to TRBD1. Losses at the gene ends were 4 bases for V and 7 bases for J; bases not matched to a gene: 13. The germline gives CDR1 SGHRS, CDR2 YFSETQ. The CDR3 covers 17 residues. This CDR3 is CASSPRTGTGGMNTQYF. The CDR3 nucleotides read TGCGCCAGCAGCCCACGAACCGGGACAGGGGGCATGAATACGCAGTATTTT.

This chain links TRBV2 with TRBJ2-7, with D possibly matching TRBD1 (7 bases). Germline V CDR1 and CDR2: SNHLY, FYNNEI. Trimming cost V 2 bases and J 4 bases, with 15 bases left between them. This CDR3 region has 15 residues. The CDR3 nucleotides are TGTGCCAGCAGTGAAAAACATGCAGGGGGGTACGAGCAGTACTTC. It specifies CASSEKHAGGYEQYF.

The table lists this clone with a count of one. The J gene is TRBJ1-5, the V gene TRBV28; 7 bases align to TRBD1. With V trimmed by 10 bases and J by 7 bases, 16 bases remained unmatched. The CDR3 runs to 15 residues. Germline-derived CDR1 and CDR2 are MDHEN and SYDVKM. The CDR3 DNA follows: TGTGCCATACAAACGGACAGGCCGGCGGAACAGCCCCAGCATTTT. Encoded protein: CAIQTDRPAEQPQHF.

The rearrangement uses TRBV19 and TRBJ2-7, with a tentative D call TRBD2 (5 bases). Germline-derived CDR1 and CDR2 are LNHDA and SQIVND (reference sequence). V lost 3 bases and J lost 2, with 11 bases in between. CDR3 size: 14 residues. The CDR3 DNA reads as TGTGCCAGTAGTATCGGGGTGAATCCCTACGAGCAGTACTTC. The encoded protein is CASSIGVNPYEQYF.

A few counts support this clone. The chain is built from TRBV28 and TRBJ1-5; D unresolved. Germline V CDR1 and CDR2: MDHEN, SYDVKM. The length of the CDR3 is 13 residues. Trimming took off 5 bases at V and 5 bases at J, with 10 bases between the two ends. The CDR3: CASSEGPHQPQHF. The CDR3 region has the DNA TGTGCCAGCAGTGAAGGCCCTCATCAGCCCCAGCATTTT.

V gene TRBV15 combines with J gene TRBJ2-3; D not resolved. Trimming shortened V by 0 bases and J by 4 bases, and 11 bases separated the two germline ends. The CDR3 is 15 residues long. Per the germline V gene, CDR1 is LNHNV and CDR2 is YYDKDF (reference sequence). The CDR3 DNA reads as TGTGCCACCAGCAGAGATTTCGGTGTAGCAGATACGCAGTATTTT. Amino acid sequence: CATSRDFGVADTQYF.

This clone was found a few times. The same CDR3 arises from other DNA sequences in this sample as well. V gene TRBV14 combines with J gene TRBJ1-1; possibly TRBD1 for D (5 bases). Between the trimmed V and J ends, which lost 1 base and 0 bases, there was a span of 6 bases. This CDR3 has 14 residues. The V gene's germline CDR1 is SGHDN and CDR2 FVKESK. The CDR3: CASSQAGMNTEAFF. The CDR3 DNA reads as TGTGCCAGCAGCCAAGCAGGGATGAACACTGAAGCTTTCTTT.

The V call is TRBV5-1, the J call TRBJ2-6; no clear D gene. The V end lost 4 bases, the J end lost 0 bases, and 8 bases lay between the germline ends. The CDR3 is 15 amino acids. CDR1 is SGHRS, CDR2 YFSETQ, per germline. This CDR3 reads CASSPTSSGANVLTF. The CDR3 DNA reads TGCGCCAGCAGCCCTACGAGCTCTGGGGCCAACGTCCTGACTTTC. Full variable domain (rest looked up from reference TRBV5-1 and TRBJ2-6): KAGVTQTPRYLIKTRGQQVTLSCSPISGHRSVSWYQQTPGQGLQFLFEYFSETQRNKGNFPGRFSGRQFSNSRSEMNVSTLELGDSALYLCASSPTSSGANVLTFGAGSRLTVL.

This clone was seen just once. The J gene is TRBJ2-2, the V gene TRBV5-8; 11 nucleotides align to TRBD2. Losses at the gene ends were 6 bases for V and 1 base for J; bases not matched to a gene: 2. From germline, CDR1 is SGHTS and CDR2 YDEGEE. The CDR3 covers 15 residues. CDR3 in amino acids: CASTTSGRNTGELFF. CDR3 nucleotide sequence: TGTGCCAGCACCACTAGCGGGAGGAACACCGGGGAGCTGTTTTTT.

The rearrangement joins TRBV28 to TRBJ2-1, with TRBD2 identical over 10 bases. V was pared by 8 bases and J by 0 bases, with 7 bases of the junction left unmatched. The CDR3 is made up of 16 amino acids. The V gene's germline CDR1 is MDHEN and CDR2 SYDVKM. Written as DNA, the CDR3 is TGTGCCAGCGGCATACTAGCGGGGCGCTCCTACAATGAGCAGTTCTTC. As protein: CASGILAGRSYNEQFF.

The V and J genes are TRBV28 and TRBJ2-5; 9 positions agree with TRBD1. Germline trimming cut 5 bases from V and 5 bases from J; bases unmatched to any gene: 9. This CDR3 contains 15 residues. Germline V lookup: CDR1 MDHEN, CDR2 SYDVKM. DNA for the CDR3: TGTGCCAGCAGTGCCCCCACAGGGGGCCGGGAGACCCAGTACTTC. This sequence encodes CASSAPTGGRETQYF.

The chain is built from TRBV5-4 and TRBJ1-1, with D possibly TRBD1 on 6 matching bases. V lost 2 bases to trimming and J lost 3 bases, with 17 bases between them. Per the germline V gene, CDR1 is SGHNT and CDR2 is YYREEE (reference sequence). CDR3 length: 16 amino acids. Written as DNA, the CDR3 is TGTGCCAGCAGCTTCGGGGGGCGAAGTAAGGACACTGAAGCTTTCTTT. It yields the protein CASSFGGRSKDTEAFF.

Notes on this clone: The junction and the germline gene differ at one end; a read error may be behind it. The chain is built from TRBV9 and TRBJ2-1, with D perhaps matching TRBD2 (6 bases). This CDR3 is built from 16 residues. From germline, CDR1 is SGDLS and CDR2 YYNGEE. CDR3 bases: TGTACCAGCAGCCCCCGACATCTTGGAGGGTACAATGAGCAGTTCTTC. Translating gives CTSSPRHLGGYNEQFF.

Here the CDR3 reads CASRSGTVKVTQYF. CDR3 coding DNA: TGTGCCAGCAGATCGGGGACCGTTAAGGTGACCCAGTACTTC. The chain has TRBV28 and TRBJ2-5; D may match TRBD1 or TRBD2 (5 bases each). There are 14 residues in the CDR3. CDR1 is MDHEN and CDR2 is SYDVKM in the germline V gene. V was trimmed by 6 bases and J by 7 bases, leaving 18 bases between them.

The CDR3: CASSLRPSGYGADTQYF. In DNA form, the CDR3 reads TGTGCCAGCAGCTTGAGGCCTAGCGGTTATGGAGCAGATACGCAGTATTTT. The chain couples TRBV5-6 to TRBJ2-3, with 7 positions matching TRBD2. Germline V lookup: CDR1 SGHDT, CDR2 YYEEEE. This CDR3 spans 17 amino acids. The V segment lost 1 base and the J segment 4 bases; nucleotides outside the gene matches: 12.

V is TRBV28 and J is TRBJ1-1, with D perhaps matching TRBD1 (6 bases). Germline V CDR1 and CDR2: MDHEN, SYDVKM. The CDR3 contains 15 residues. V was shortened by 5 bases and J by 1 base, with 14 bases between the two germline ends. This chain's CDR3 is CASSPYREGNTEAFF. The CDR3 DNA reads as TGTGCCAGCAGTCCCTACAGGGAAGGGAACACTGAAGCTTTCTTT.

This clone has a single count. This chain connects TRBV7-8 to TRBJ2-2, with D possibly TRBD2 on 6 matching bases. The V and J ends lost 4 bases and 6 bases respectively, with 9 bases between them. The CDR3 spans 13 residues. CDR1 is SGHVS, CDR2 FQNEAQ, per germline. CDR3 sequence: CASSSREAGELFF. The DNA of the CDR3 is TGTGCCAGCAGCTCAAGGGAGGCCGGGGAGCTGTTTTTT.